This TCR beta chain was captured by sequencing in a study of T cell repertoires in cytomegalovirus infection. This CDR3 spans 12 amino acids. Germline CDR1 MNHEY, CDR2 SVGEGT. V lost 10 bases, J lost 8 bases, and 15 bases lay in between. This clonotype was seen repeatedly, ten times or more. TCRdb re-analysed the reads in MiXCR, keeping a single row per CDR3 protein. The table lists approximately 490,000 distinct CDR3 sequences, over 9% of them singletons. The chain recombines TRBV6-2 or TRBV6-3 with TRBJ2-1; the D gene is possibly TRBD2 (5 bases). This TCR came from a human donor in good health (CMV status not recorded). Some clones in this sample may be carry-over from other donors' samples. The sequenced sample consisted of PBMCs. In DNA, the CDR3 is TGTGCCAACTTCCGAGGGAGCGATGAGCAGTTCTTC. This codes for CANFRGSDEQFF.